What follows are 21 T cell receptor beta chains derived from one specimen sequenced in a study of technical replicates of blood from a handful of donors. Produced via immunoSEQ multiplex PCR; TCRdb's table is partial and in-frame only. The sample has about 84,000 clones; roughly 98% are singletons. The specimen sequenced was T cells isolated from PBMCs. The receptors were sampled from a human donor in good health.

This chain links TRBV28 with TRBJ1-5; a possible D gene is TRBD1 (6 bases). V lost 3 bases, J lost 1 base, and 16 bases lay in between. CDR1 and CDR2 (germline): MDHEN, SYDVKM. This CDR3 comprises 17 residues. CDR3 protein: CASSFVSGAGSNQPQHF. The DNA for the CDR3 is TGTGCCAGCAGTTTTGTGTCAGGGGCCGGGAGCAATCAGCCCCAGCATTTT. Full variable domain (remainder filled in from reference TRBV28 and TRBJ1-5): DVKVTQSSRYLVKRTGEKVFLECVQDMDHENMFWYRQDPGLGLRLIYFSYDVKMKEKGDIPEGYSVSREKKERFSLILESASTNQTSMYLCASSFVSGAGSNQPQHFGDGTRLSIL.

The genes are TRBV30 and TRBJ1-2; D may be TRBD1 (6 bases). The CDR3 has 14 amino acids. The V end was cut by 5 bases, the J end by 8 bases, with 21 bases between. Looked up from germline, CDR1 is GTSNPN and CDR2 is SVGIG (reference sequence). The CDR3 protein is CAWLQGNWGTGYTF. The CDR3 DNA reads as TGTGCCTGGTTACAGGGAAACTGGGGAACGGGCTACACCTTC.

This chain joins TRBV21-1 and TRBJ1-5. TRBV21-1 is a pseudogene. CDR3 length: 16 amino acids. This chain's CDR3 is CASSNAEAGRVEPQHF. For the CDR3, the DNA is TGTGCCAGCAGCAATGCGGAGGCAGGTAGAGTAGAGCCCCAGCATTTT.

V and J are TRBV19 and TRBJ1-1; possible D gene TRBD1, 6 bases. Trimming stripped 4 bases from V and 6 bases from J, with 15 bases between. Germline CDR1 reads LNHDA; CDR2 reads SQIVND (reference sequence). There are 14 residues in the CDR3. The CDR3 loop is CASSKGGKVAEAFF. CDR3 nucleotide sequence: TGTGCCAGTAGTAAAGGGGGAAAGGTGGCTGAAGCTTTCTTT. Variable domain in full (rest from reference TRBV19 and TRBJ1-1): DGGITQSPKYLFRKEGQNVTLSCEQNLNHDAMYWYRQDPGQGLRLIYYSQIVNDFQKGDIAEGYSVSREKKESFPLTVTSAQKNPTAFYLCASSKGGKVAEAFFGQGTRLTVV.

CDR3 amino acids: CASSLGVRGRSTDTQYF. The CDR3 coding sequence is TGTGCCAGCAGCTTAGGGGTTCGGGGAAGGAGCACAGATACGCAGTATTTT. The V and J genes are TRBV7-9 and TRBJ2-3, with a possible D match to TRBD2 (5 bases). Looked up from germline, CDR1 is SEHNR and CDR2 is FQNEAQ (reference sequence). The CDR3 loop spans 17 amino acids. V was clipped by 1 base and J by 0 bases, with 14 bases between them.

The gene calls are TRBV7-2 and TRBJ2-5; D is perhaps TRBD1 (5 bases). The CDR3 runs to 15 residues. Germline V lookup: CDR1 SGHTA, CDR2 FQGNSA. V dropped 1 base and J dropped 1 base, with 10 bases sitting between them. Written as DNA, the CDR3 is TGTGCCAGCAGCTTAGTTTTCAGGGCCCAAGAGACCCAGTACTTC. It yields the protein CASSLVFRAQETQYF.

The chain uses TRBV11-3 and TRBJ2-5; D may be TRBD1 (6 bases). Trimming pared 1 base from V and 3 bases from J, leaving 12 bases between. The CDR3 totals 15 residues. Germline V CDR1 and CDR2: SGHNT, YENEEA. CDR3 DNA sequence: TGTGCCAGCAGCTTAGCCGGAAACAGGGAAGAGACCCAGTACTTC. It translates to CASSLAGNREETQYF.

The CDR3 sequence is CASSGTQGGYGYTF. For the CDR3, the DNA is TGTGCCAGCAGCGGAACCCAGGGGGGATATGGCTACACCTTC. The rearrangement links TRBV9 to TRBJ1-2; 7 positions match TRBD1. The length of the CDR3 is 14 residues. Germline CDR1 reads SGDLS; CDR2 reads YYNGEE. The ends lost 3 bases at V and 5 bases at J; junction bases unmatched: 7.

The chain has TRBV7-2 and TRBJ2-7; D may be TRBD2 (5 bases). V was pared by 8 bases and J by 1 base, with 18 bases between. The CDR3 is 15 amino acids. Looked up from germline, CDR1 is SGHTA and CDR2 is FQGNSA. The CDR3 coding sequence is TGTGCCAGCGTCTGGAGTTCGCTAGCTTCCTACGAGCAGTACTTC. Translation gives CASVWSSLASYEQYF.

CDR3 bases: TGTGCCAGCAGGGCCGCAGGGAACACTGAAGCTTTCTTT. Translation gives CASRAAGNTEAFF. The chain employs TRBV7-2 and TRBJ1-1; D not certain. Germline-derived CDR1 and CDR2 are SGHTA and FQGNSA. The CDR3 covers 13 residues. V lost 6 bases, J lost 1 base, and 9 bases lay in between. The variable domain in full, with the rest retrieved from reference TRBV7-2 and TRBJ1-1, is GAGVSQSPSNKVTEKGKDVELRCDPISGHTALYWYRQSLGQGLEFLIYFQGNSAPDKSGLPSDRFSAERTGGSVSTLTIQRTQQEDSAVYLCASRAAGNTEAFFGQGTRLTVV.

The V and J genes are TRBV28 and TRBJ1-5, with 8 bases fitting TRBD1. The V gene end was trimmed by 5 bases and the J gene end by 4 bases; junction bases not matched to a gene: 7. The CDR3 runs to 15 residues. In germline, CDR1 is MDHEN, CDR2 SYDVKM. The CDR3 DNA is TGTGCCAGCAGTGCCGGGACAGGTCTAAATCAGCCCCAGCATTTT. Translated: CASSAGTGLNQPQHF.

The rearrangement joins TRBV7-2 to TRBJ2-5; 10 bases are a match to TRBD2. The CDR3 totals 17 residues. V was clipped by 2 bases and J by 9 bases; unmatched bases: 15. In germline, CDR1 is SGHTA, CDR2 FQGNSA. CDR3 nucleotides: TGTGCCAGCAGCTTAAGTTCTAGCGGGGGAGCAAAGAGACCCCAGTACTTC. Its translation is CASSLSSSGGAKRPQYF. The full variable domain, with the rest looked up from reference TRBV7-2 and TRBJ2-5, is GAGVSQSPSNKVTEKGKDVELRCDPISGHTALYWYRQSLGQGLEFLIYFQGNSAPDKSGLPSDRFSAERTGGSVSTLTIQRTQQEDSAVYLCASSLSSSGGAKRPQYFGPGTRLLVL.

The chain is built from TRBV30 and TRBJ1-5; perhaps TRBD1 as D (5 bases). Germline V CDR1 and CDR2: GTSNPN, SVGIG (reference sequence). CDR3 size: 16 residues. Trimming took off 0 bases at V and 1 base at J, with 13 bases between the two ends. The CDR3 protein is CAWSVRGRGSNQPQHF. DNA of the CDR3: TGTGCCTGGAGTGTAAGGGGCCGTGGGAGCAATCAGCCCCAGCATTTT.

Of note for this clone: The sample contains more than one DNA sequence encoding this CDR3. The chain joins TRBV5-4 to TRBJ1-3, with TRBD1 as a possible D gene (5 bases). V lost 2 bases and J lost 4, with 10 bases in between. CDR1 and CDR2 (germline): SGHNT, YYREEE (reference sequence). The CDR3 sequence is 14 residues long. The CDR3 reads CASSLGGAGNTIYF. CDR3 bases: TGTGCCAGCAGCTTAGGCGGGGCGGGAAACACCATATATTTT.

This clone was picked up one time. The chain uses TRBV5-1 and TRBJ2-7, with D perhaps matching TRBD1 (7 bases). Trimming stripped 0 bases from V and 6 bases from J, with 13 bases between. The CDR3 length is 14 residues. Per the germline V gene, CDR1 is SGHRS and CDR2 is YFSETQ. The CDR3 protein is CASSLGDREVEQYF. DNA for the CDR3: TGCGCCAGCAGCTTGGGTGACAGGGAGGTCGAGCAGTACTTC.

This clone was observed once. This chain joins TRBV6-5 and TRBJ2-7; D is perhaps TRBD2 (5 bases). Per germline, CDR1 MNHEY and CDR2 SVGAGI. This CDR3 is 13 amino acids long. Between the trimmed V and J ends, which lost 5 bases and 3 bases, there was a span of 11 bases. CDR3 residues: CASSLASYYEQYF. The DNA for the CDR3 is TGTGCCAGCAGTCTAGCTAGCTACTACGAGCAGTACTTC.

The chain links TRBV9 to TRBJ1-2; D is possibly TRBD1 (6 bases). V was shortened by 9 bases and J by 2 bases, with 8 bases between the two germline ends. CDR1 is SGDLS, CDR2 YYNGEE, per germline. CDR3 length equals 11 residues. The CDR3 DNA reads as TGTGCCACAGGGGCGAACTATGGCTACACCTTC. Its translation: CATGANYGYTF.

The rearrangement links TRBV28 to TRBJ2-1, with 8 bases matching TRBD1. Losses at the gene ends were 8 bases for V and 7 bases for J; bases not matched to a gene: 10. Germline V gene sequence: CDR1 MDHEN, CDR2 SYDVKM. There are 14 residues in the CDR3. The CDR3 sequence is CASGKTGEANEQFF. CDR3 nucleotide sequence: TGTGCCAGCGGAAAGACAGGGGAAGCAAATGAGCAGTTCTTC.

The CDR3 sequence is CASSDSGGADTQYF. CDR3 in DNA: TGTGCCAGCAGTGACTCCGGGGGGGCAGATACGCAGTATTTT. The genes are TRBV6-4 and TRBJ2-3; TRBD2 matches at 8 bases. The CDR3 contains 14 residues. After removal of 0 bases from V and 4 bases from J, the junction contained 0 bases not matched to a gene. The V gene's germline CDR1 is MRHNA and CDR2 SNTAGT.

The rearrangement links TRBV5-4 to TRBJ2-5, with 8 bases that match TRBD2. The CDR3 has 16 residues. The germline V gene has CDR1 SGHNT and CDR2 YYREEE (reference sequence). The V segment lost 1 base and the J segment 5 bases; nucleotides outside the gene matches: 10. CDR3 in DNA: TGTGCCAGCAGCTTGTCCCACGGGGGGGCGCGGGAGACCCAGTACTTC. Translated: CASSLSHGGARETQYF. Full variable domain (outside the CDR3, taken from reference TRBV5-4 and TRBJ2-5): ETGVTQSPTHLIKTRGQQVTLRCSSQSGHNTVSWYQQALGQGPQFIFQYYREEENGRGNFPPRFSGLQFPNYSSELNVNALELDDSALYLCASSLSHGGARETQYFGPGTRLLVL.

This chain links TRBV6-5 with TRBJ1-1, with TRBD1 identical over 7 bases. This CDR3 is built from 13 residues. Germline CDR1 reads MNHEY; CDR2 reads SVGAGI. The junction had 5 bases not matched to a gene; V was cut back by 9 bases and J by 1 base. In DNA form, the CDR3 reads TGTGCCAGTGGACAGGCCCCGAACACTGAAGCTTTCTTT. Translated, it gives CASGQAPNTEAFF.